The 2 T cell receptor beta chains in this list originate from one sample, sequenced in a study of vaccination and CD4 T cells after COVID-19. Their target antigens are unknown. The treatment: approximately 11-day PBMC culture with coronavirus spike peptide pools or control peptides (ViraFEST assay). The Oncomine TCR Beta short-read assay sequenced DNA from cultured CD4+ T cells. TCRdb used MiXCR to reprocess the PCR reads, holding one entry per CDR3 protein. The table shows 9,500 to 15,000 distinct CDR3 sequences, with approximately 50% occurring only once. Sequencing used cultured CD4+ T cells from blood, obtained after SARS-CoV-2 vaccination. Source of these receptors: a human donor with COVID-19.

The V call is TRBV7-3, the J call TRBJ2-4; 7 bases map to TRBD2. V gave up 8 bases and J gave up 3 bases; unmatched junction bases: 10. Germline V gene lookup returns CDR1 SGHTA and CDR2 FQGTGA. This CDR3 has 15 residues. DNA for the CDR3: TGTGCCAGCCGGGGGGAGGCTGGGGTCAAAAACATTCAGTACTTC. Protein sequence: CASRGEAGVKNIQYF.

The V gene is TRBV5-8, the J gene TRBJ2-2; no definite D call. Trimming stripped 0 bases from V and 13 bases from J, with 10 bases between. Germline V gene data show CDR1 as SGHTS and CDR2 as YDEGEE. The CDR3 consists of 12 residues. The CDR3 protein is CASSLERWRLFF. CDR3 nucleotide sequence: TGTGCCAGCAGCTTGGAGAGGTGGAGGCTGTTTTTT.